The present entry profiles one T cell receptor beta chain with its context. Its antigen remains unidentified. These data originate in a study of a mutant IDH1 vaccine in newly diagnosed glioma. Background on the study: Prior therapy was radiotherapy, temozolomide, or both; most received both.

The method was immunoSEQ multiplex PCR; TCRdb's version includes in-frame clones alone and lacks a portion of them. The sample contains 50,000 to 70,000 clones, 74% of which appear only once. This CDR3 is built from 14 residues. V was clipped by 8 bases and J by 4 bases; unmatched bases: 8. The V gene's germline CDR1 is MNHEY and CDR2 SMNVEV (reference sequence). Time point defined: week 35, safety follow-up. Every single dose of the vaccine, 300 ug of mutant IDH1 20-mer peptide, came with topical imiquimod. Eight vaccinations reached patients in weeks 1, 3, 5, 7, 11, 15, 19 and 23. The sequencing used PBMCs, collected from a glioma patient whose treatment included an IDH1 peptide vaccine. This clonotype originated in a man aged 50 or older with glioma. The chain uses TRBV27 and TRBJ1-1; 9 nucleotides match TRBD1. DNA for the CDR3: TGTGCCAGCCTGAGGTTGACAGGGGGCACTGAAGCTTTCTTT. Its translation is CASLRLTGGTEAFF.